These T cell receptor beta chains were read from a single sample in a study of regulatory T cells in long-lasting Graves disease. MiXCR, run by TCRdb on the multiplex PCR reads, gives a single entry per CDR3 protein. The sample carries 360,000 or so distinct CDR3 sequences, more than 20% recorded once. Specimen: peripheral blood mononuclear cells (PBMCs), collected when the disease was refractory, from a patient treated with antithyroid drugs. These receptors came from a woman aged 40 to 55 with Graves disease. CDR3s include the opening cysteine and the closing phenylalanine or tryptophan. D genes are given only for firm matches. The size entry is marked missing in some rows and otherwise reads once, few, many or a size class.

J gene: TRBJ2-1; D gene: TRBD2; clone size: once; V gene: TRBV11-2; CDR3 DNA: TGTGCCAGCAGCCCTTCCTACCCTAGCGGGAAAGGCAATGAGCAGTTCTTC; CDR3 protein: CASSPSYPSGKGNEQFF
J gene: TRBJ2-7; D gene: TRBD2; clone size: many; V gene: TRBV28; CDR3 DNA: TGTGCCAGCAGTCCCGCGGGGGAGCTCAACGAGCAGTACTTC; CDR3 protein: CASSPAGELNEQYF
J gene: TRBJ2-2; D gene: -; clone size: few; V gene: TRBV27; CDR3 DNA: TGTGCCAGCAGTTCCTGGGACAGGCCTCGAGCGGGAGTCGGCACCGGGGAGCTGTTTTTT; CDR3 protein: CASSSWDRPRAGVGTGELFF
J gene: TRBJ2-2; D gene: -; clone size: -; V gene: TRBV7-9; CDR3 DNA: TGTGCCAGCAGTGCACCTGGCGGTACCGGGGAGCTGTTTTTT; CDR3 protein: CASSAPGGTGELFF
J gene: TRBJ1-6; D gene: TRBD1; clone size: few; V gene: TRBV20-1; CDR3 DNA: TGCAGTGCTAAGCGACAGGGTTCGATGAAAAATTCACCCCTCCACTTT; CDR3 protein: CSAKRQGSMKNSPLHF
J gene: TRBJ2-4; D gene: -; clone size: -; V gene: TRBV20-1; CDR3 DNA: TGCAGTGCTTTTGGACAGAACCAACGGGACATTCAGTACTTC; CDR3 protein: CSAFGQNQRDIQYF
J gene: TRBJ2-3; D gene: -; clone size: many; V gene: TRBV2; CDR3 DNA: TGTGCCAGCAGGGAAAAGACAGGAACCACAGATACGCAGTATTTT; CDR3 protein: CASREKTGTTDTQYF
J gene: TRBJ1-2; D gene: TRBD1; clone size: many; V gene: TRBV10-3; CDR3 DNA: TGTGCCATCAGTGAGTCGACAGGGTCCGGCTACACCTTC; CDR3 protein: CAISESTGSGYTF
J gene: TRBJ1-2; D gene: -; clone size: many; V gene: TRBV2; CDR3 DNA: TGTGCCAGCACCGAAGCTAACTATGGCTACACCTTC; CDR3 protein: CASTEANYGYTF
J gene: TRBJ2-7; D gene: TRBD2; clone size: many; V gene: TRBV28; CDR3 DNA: TGTGCCAGCACAGAACTAGCGGGAGCCCGAGAGCAGTACTTC; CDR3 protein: CASTELAGAREQYF
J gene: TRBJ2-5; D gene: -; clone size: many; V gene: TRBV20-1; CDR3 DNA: TGCAGGGGAAGTTCGGAGACCCAGTACTTC; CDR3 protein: CRGSSETQYF
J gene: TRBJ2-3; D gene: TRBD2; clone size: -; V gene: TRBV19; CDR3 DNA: TGTGCCAGTAGCCCGCTAGCGGGAACGGGTACAGATACGCAGTATTTT; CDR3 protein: CASSPLAGTGTDTQYF
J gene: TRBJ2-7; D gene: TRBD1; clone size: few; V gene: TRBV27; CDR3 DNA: TGTGCCAGCAGTTCGACCGGGACAGGGGACTACGAGCAGTACTTC; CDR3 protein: CASSSTGTGDYEQYF
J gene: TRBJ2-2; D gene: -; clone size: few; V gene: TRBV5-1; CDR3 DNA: TGCGCCAGCAGCTTGGAGAGGGAGCTGTTTTTT; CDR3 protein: CASSLERELFF
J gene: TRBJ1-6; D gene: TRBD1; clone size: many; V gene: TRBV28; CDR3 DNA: TGTGCCAGCAGTTTCTACGGACAGGGGGAAAATTCACCCCTCCACTTT; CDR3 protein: CASSFYGQGENSPLHF
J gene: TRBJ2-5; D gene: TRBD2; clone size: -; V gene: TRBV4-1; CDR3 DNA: TGCGCCAGCAGCCAGGCCCTCCAGGTCAGCGGGATACAAGAGACCCAGTACTTC; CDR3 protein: CASSQALQVSGIQETQYF
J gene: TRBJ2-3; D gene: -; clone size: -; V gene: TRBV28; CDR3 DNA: TGTGCCAGCAGAAGAAGCACAGATACGCAGTATTTT; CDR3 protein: CASRRSTDTQYF
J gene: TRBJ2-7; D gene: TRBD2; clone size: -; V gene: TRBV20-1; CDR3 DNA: TGCAGTGCTAGAAGCGTTGGGCTAGCGGGTTCCGAGCAGTACTTC; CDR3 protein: CSARSVGLAGSEQYF
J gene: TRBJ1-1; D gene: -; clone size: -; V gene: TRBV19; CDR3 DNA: TGTGCCAGTAGTACCTTTAAAGCTGAAGCTTTCTTT; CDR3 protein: CASSTFKAEAFF
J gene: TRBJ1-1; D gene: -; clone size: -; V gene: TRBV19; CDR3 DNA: TGTGCCAGTAGTATAGGTGTTTCGTTGGGGACTGAAGCTTTCTTT; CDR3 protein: CASSIGVSLGTEAFF
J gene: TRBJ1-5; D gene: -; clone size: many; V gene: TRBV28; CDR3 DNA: TGTGCCAGCAGTTTATCGGCAGTCAATCAGCCCCAGCATTTT; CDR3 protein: CASSLSAVNQPQHF
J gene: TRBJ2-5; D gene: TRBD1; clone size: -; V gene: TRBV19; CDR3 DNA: TGTGCCAGTAGTGGGGACAGTCCGCAAGAGACCCAGTACTTC; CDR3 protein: CASSGDSPQETQYF